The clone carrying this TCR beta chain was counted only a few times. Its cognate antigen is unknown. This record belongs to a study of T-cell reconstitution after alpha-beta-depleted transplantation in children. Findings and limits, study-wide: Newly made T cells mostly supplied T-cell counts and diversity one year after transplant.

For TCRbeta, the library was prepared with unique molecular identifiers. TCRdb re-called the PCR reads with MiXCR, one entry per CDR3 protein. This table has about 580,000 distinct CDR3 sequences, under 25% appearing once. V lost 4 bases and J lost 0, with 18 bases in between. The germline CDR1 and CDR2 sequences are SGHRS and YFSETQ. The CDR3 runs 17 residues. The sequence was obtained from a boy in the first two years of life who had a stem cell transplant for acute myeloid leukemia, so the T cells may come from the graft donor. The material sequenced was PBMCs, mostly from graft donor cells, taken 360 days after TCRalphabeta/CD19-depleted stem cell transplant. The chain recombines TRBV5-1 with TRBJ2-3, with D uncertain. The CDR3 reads CASSPSVFLASTDTQYF. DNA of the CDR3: TGCGCCAGCAGCCCGTCTGTTTTCCTTGCTAGCACAGATACGCAGTATTTT. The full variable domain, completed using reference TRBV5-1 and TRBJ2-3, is KAGVTQTPRYLIKTRGQQVTLSCSPISGHRSVSWYQQTPGQGLQFLFEYFSETQRNKGNFPGRFSGRQFSNSRSEMNVSTLELGDSALYLCASSPSVFLASTDTQYFGPGTRLTVL.